The present entry profiles one T cell receptor beta chain with its context. What this receptor recognizes is not known. No qualities accompany the bases; no much larger clone lies one base away. The method was the immunoSEQ multiplex PCR assay. For most patients, genomic DNA was isolated using the Qiagen DNeasy Blood and Tissue Kit and was shipped frozen to Adaptive Biotechnologies for TCR sequencing. For most patients, genomic DNA was subjected to high-throughput TCR-beta CDR3 sequencing by Adaptive Biotechnologies. On the authors' methods: Adaptive's ImmunoSEQ software was the source of the TCR sequencing data for around 20 patients, while three other patients were processed with MiXCR and VDJtools. To correct CD4 versus CD8 sorting errors, any sequence found in both subsets at a frequency ratio below 5:1 was removed. CDR3 nucleotide sequences shared by donor and recipient were removed because the origin of these sequences could not be assigned. At least 2-fold expansion over unstimulated cells and a minimum CFSE-low frequency of 0.002% (template counts) or 0.001% (read counts) were required for clones to be classified as alloreactive. Mappable clones were those detected in sequenced pre-transplant spleen, lymph node, or MLR CFSE-low populations of the donor or recipient. The cumulative frequency of alloreactive clones was calculated as a percentage of all sequences, weighted by copy number. Sourced from immuneACCESS, this table was stored by TCRdb with only in-frame sequences that have V and J called. A share of the clones is absent; for the studies checked, an unresolved V gene accounts for under half, and the remainder has no known explanation. V and J calls and clone size come straight from that table; D and trimming were deduced from the DNA. Here the sample has some 40,000 clones; nearly 95% occur a single time. Around a fifth of the sample belongs to the ten largest clones.

These data are taken from a study of graft-versus-host responses after intestinal transplantation (dated by TCRdb to about 2021). With regard to the full study: Multivisceral, liver-intestinal, or isolated intestinal transplants were received by the recipients. Donor T cell macrochimerism was defined as a peak of at least 4% donor T cells among recipient peripheral blood mononuclear cells. Rather than being sequenced by the commercial service, samples from a few later patients were sequenced in-house on an Illumina MiSeq and processed with MiXCR. Alloreactive clones were identified by sequencing pre-transplant mixed lymphocyte reaction products and comparing these products with unstimulated pre-transplant donor and recipient T cells. Every recipient was given anti-thymocyte globulin induction, then maintenance tacrolimus and steroids for two to three years. After intestinal transplantation, graft-versus-host and host-versus-graft alloreactive T cell clones were followed in the graft, circulation and bone marrow using bulk TCR-beta CDR3 sequencing. Of the approximately 24 intestinal transplant recipients enrolled in the cohort, one of whom was a retransplant, a few patients without pretransplant specimens were excluded.

Study-wide findings and limitations: The relatively low number and heterogeneity of intestinal transplant patients limited the conclusions. GvH clones were detected in recipient bone marrow, and some of these GvH clones were observed earlier in ileal mucosa or blood, consistent with an intestinal mucosal origin. Early after transplant, declines in HvG clones were associated with peak levels of circulating GvH clones. Patients with donor T cell macrochimerism had high GvH to HvG T cell clonal ratios in their allografts.

The time point label here, explained by the study, means: cells obtained before transplantation from donor or recipient. CD3+CD4+ and CD3+CD8+ populations were FACS-sorted from unstimulated pre-transplant donor and recipient cells taken from spleen or lymph nodes. The receptor comes from a human donor who was the organ donor for an intestinal transplant. Sample: unstimulated CD8+ T cells sorted from spleen or lymph node cells, taken before transplant.

The DNA reads TGTGCCAGCAGTTTATCGCTAGCGGGCTCCTACAATGAGCAGTTCTTC. It codes for CASSLSLAGSYNEQFF. In this chain, TRBV27 is recombined with TRBJ2-1; a stretch of 8 junction bases matches TRBD2. Trimming leaves V shorter by 0 bases and J shorter by 0 bases, with the junction holding 1 base beyond the gene matches. The germline V gene (reference sequence) yields MNHEY for CDR1 and SMNVEV for CDR2. The CDR3 holds 16 amino acids from the cysteine to the phenylalanine. Only the CDR3 part of the read is kept: 48 bases, read in frame from the first base.